The present T cell receptor (beta chain) was sequenced within a study of technical replicates of blood from a handful of donors. V lost 8 bases and J lost 1, with 17 bases in between. The germline V gene encodes CDR1 MNHNS and CDR2 SASEGT. This CDR3 is built from 15 residues. This table comes from immunoSEQ multiplex PCR, and its TCRdb copy is limited to in-frame clones, with some not included. This sample yields about 88,000 clones, of which roughly 93% are seen a single time; 0.25% belongs to the top ten. This receptor was taken from a human donor in good health. Sequenced input: T cells isolated from PBMCs. This chain links TRBV6-1 with TRBJ1-2, with unresolved D. The CDR3 loop reads CASREGQPYNYGYTF. The CDR3 coding sequence is TGTGCCAGCCGAGAGGGCCAACCCTATAACTATGGCTACACCTTC.